This entry features one T cell receptor beta chain sequence. This sample stems from a study of T cell responses to AZD1222 COVID-19 vaccine. The method was immunoSEQ multiplex PCR; TCRdb's version includes in-frame clones alone and lacks a portion of them. This table has some 120,000 clones, 92% appearing once. The V end lost 6 bases, the J end lost 0 bases, and 9 bases lay between the germline ends. The germline CDR1 and CDR2 sequences are LNHDA and SQIVND (reference sequence). The CDR3 is made up of 14 amino acids. This specimen consisted of peripheral blood, obtained 28 days after the second AZD1222 dose. The origin of this receptor is an adult who received the AZD1222 COVID-19 vaccine. The chain uses TRBV19 and TRBJ2-4; D is uncertain. The CDR3 bases are TGTGCCAGTAGCCTAGAACAAGCCAAAAACATTCAGTACTTC. It translates to CASSLEQAKNIQYF.